This entry is about one T cell receptor beta chain. Its target is not known. These data are taken from a study of vaccination and CD4 T cells after COVID-19. Treatment described: approximately 11-day PBMC culture with coronavirus spike peptide pools or control peptides (ViraFEST assay). These CD4+ T cells came from an unexposed donor, sampled before the COVID-19 pandemic (2011-2018). Antigen-specific T cell expansion with peptide pools preceded TCR sequencing in the ViraFEST approach. The germline V gene encodes CDR1 DFQATT and CDR2 SNEGSKA (reference sequence). The CDR3 is made up of 13 amino acids. The V gene lost 2 bases and the J gene lost 5 bases, with 12 bases spanning the gap. The assay that was used to sequence DNA from cultured CD4+ T cells was the Oncomine TCR Beta short-read assay. TCRdb called the PCR reads again in MiXCR, with one record for every CDR3 protein. The sample records a few thousand distinct CDR3 sequences, 71% being singletons.

The J gene is TRBJ1-1, the V gene TRBV20-1; D not resolved. The sequencing sample was made of CD4+ T cells from blood, cultured in vitro. This TCR was recovered from a human donor in good health. In DNA, the CDR3 is TGCAGTGCTAGATTTCCCAGCGCTACTGAAGCTTTCTTT. This sequence encodes CSARFPSATEAFF.